The rows below give T cell receptor beta chains drawn from one sample of a study of CD8 T cells in Susac syndrome. A single record per CDR3 protein comes from TCRdb applying MiXCR to the immunoSEQ multiplex PCR reads. The sample carries under 200,000 distinct CDR3 sequences, roughly 90% recorded once. Sequences were obtained from CD4+ T cells from PBMCs. All receptors derive from a human donor with Susac syndrome. The CDR3 runs from the conserved cysteine through the conserved F or W. D genes are given only for firm matches. Clone size is given for some rows only: seen once, a few or many times, or a class if the clone is expanded.

v_call,j_call,d_call,clone_size,cdr3_aa,cdr3_nt
TRBV5-1,TRBJ1-4,TRBD1,NA,CASSLTGVGEKLFF,TGCGCCAGCAGCCTAACAGGGGTTGGTGAAAAACTGTTTTTT
TRBV30,TRBJ1-1,NA,NA,CAWSVRGGRIEAFF,TGTGCCTGGAGTGTACGGGGGGGGCGCATTGAAGCTTTCTTT
TRBV30,TRBJ2-4,NA,NA,CAWSLSLAKNIQYF,TGTGCCTGGAGTTTGAGTCTAGCCAAAAACATTCAGTACTTC
TRBV5-8,TRBJ2-1,NA,NA,CASSLEGSSYNEQFF,TGTGCCAGCAGCTTGGAGGGGAGCTCCTACAATGAGCAGTTCTTC
TRBV9,TRBJ2-3,TRBD1,NA,CASSVQASRGMSDTQYF,TGTGCCAGCAGCGTACAGGCCAGCAGGGGGATGTCAGATACGCAGTATTTT
TRBV2,TRBJ2-3,NA,NA,CASSELEDTQYF,TGTGCCAGCAGCGAGCTAGAAGATACGCAGTATTTT
TRBV19,TRBJ2-2,NA,once,CASSIADKRTGELFF,TGTGCCAGTAGTATTGCTGATAAGCGCACCGGGGAGCTGTTTTTT
TRBV2,TRBJ2-4,NA,NA,CASSGSAPAKNIQYF,TGTGCCAGCAGTGGTTCGGCGCCCGCCAAAAACATTCAGTACTTC
TRBV5-1,TRBJ1-6,NA,NA,CASRRNAADSPLHF,TGCGCCAGCAGAAGGAACGCGGCGGATTCACCCCTCCACTTT
TRBV28,TRBJ2-2,TRBD1,NA,CASSSPGTGNTGELFF,TGTGCCAGCAGTTCCCCCGGGACAGGGAACACCGGGGAGCTGTTTTTT
TRBV3-1,TRBJ1-2,NA,NA,CASSQEYGGRDYGYTF,TGTGCCAGCAGCCAAGAGTATGGGGGCAGGGACTATGGCTACACCTTC
TRBV7-6,TRBJ2-3,TRBD2,NA,CASSLRLAPGLTDTQYF,TGTGCCAGCAGCCTCAGACTAGCGCCTGGCCTCACAGATACGCAGTATTTT
TRBV20-1,TRBJ2-1,TRBD2,NA,CSARDAQSGNVEQFF,TGCAGTGCTAGAGATGCTCAGAGCGGGAACGTTGAGCAGTTCTTC
TRBV11-2,TRBJ2-1,TRBD2,NA,CASSVLTSGEVYNEQFF,TGTGCCAGCAGCGTTCTGACTAGCGGGGAAGTATACAATGAGCAGTTCTTC
TRBV7-3,TRBJ2-7,TRBD2,NA,CASSLRGGPAGEYEQYF,TGTGCCAGCAGCTTAAGGGGGGGCCCAGCGGGAGAGTACGAGCAGTACTTC
TRBV3-1,TRBJ2-7,NA,NA,CASSPPRGDHEQYF,TGTGCCAGCAGCCCACCACGAGGGGACCACGAGCAGTACTTC
TRBV18,TRBJ2-1,TRBD2,NA,CASSPPWAGENEQFF,TGTGCCAGCTCACCACCTTGGGCGGGAGAGAATGAGCAGTTCTTC
TRBV10-2,TRBJ2-7,TRBD2,NA,CASSEGTRFDEQYF,TGCGCCAGCAGTGAAGGGACTAGATTCGACGAGCAGTACTTC
TRBV7-8,TRBJ2-7,TRBD2,NA,CASSLTRNGGGRSYEQYF,TGTGCCAGCAGCTTAACCCGAAACGGGGGCGGGAGGTCCTACGAGCAGTACTTC
TRBV3-1,TRBJ1-1,TRBD1,NA,CASSLGQGTNAFF,TGTGCCAGCAGCTTGGGACAGGGCACGAACGCTTTCTTT
TRBV3-1,TRBJ2-1,NA,NA,CASSLASGEQFF,TGTGCCAGCAGCCTAGCTTCTGGGGAGCAGTTCTTC
TRBV28,TRBJ2-7,NA,NA,CASSLGGLAYEQYF,TGTGCCAGCAGTTTAGGCGGCCTAGCCTACGAGCAGTACTTC
TRBV20-1,TRBJ1-2,TRBD1,NA,CSARGQGAVHGYTF,TGCAGTGCTAGAGGACAGGGGGCGGTCCATGGCTACACCTTC
TRBV2,TRBJ1-4,NA,NA,CATRDLWTNEKLFF,TGTGCCACCCGGGACCTGTGGACTAATGAAAAACTGTTTTTT
TRBV6-1,TRBJ2-3,NA,NA,CASSDLKDTQYF,TGTGCCAGCAGTGATTTGAAAGATACGCAGTATTTT
TRBV29-1,TRBJ2-1,TRBD2,NA,CSGILAGAYNEQFF,TGCAGCGGTATACTAGCGGGAGCCTACAATGAGCAGTTCTTC
TRBV30,TRBJ1-1,NA,NA,CAWIHRTGTEAFF,TGTGCCTGGATTCACCGAACAGGGACTGAAGCTTTCTTT